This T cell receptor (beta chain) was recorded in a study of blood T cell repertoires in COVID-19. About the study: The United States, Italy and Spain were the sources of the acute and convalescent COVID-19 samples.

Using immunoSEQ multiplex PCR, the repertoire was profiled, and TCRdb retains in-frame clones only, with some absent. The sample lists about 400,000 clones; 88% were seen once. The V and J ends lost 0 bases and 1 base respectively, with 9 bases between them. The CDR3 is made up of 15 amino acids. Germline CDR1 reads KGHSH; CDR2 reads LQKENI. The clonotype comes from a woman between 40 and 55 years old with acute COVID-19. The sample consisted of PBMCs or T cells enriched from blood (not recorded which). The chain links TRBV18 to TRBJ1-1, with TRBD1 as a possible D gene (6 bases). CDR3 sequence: CASSPPQGRNTEAFF. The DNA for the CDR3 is TGTGCCAGCTCACCACCGCAGGGGCGGAACACTGAAGCTTTCTTT.